A single sample gave rise to the 27 T cell receptor beta chains below, sequenced in a study of siplizumab effects on memory and regulatory T cells. Sequencing was performed with immunoSEQ multiplex PCR; in TCRdb, only in-frame clones are kept and a portion is missing. The sample consists of fewer than 130,000 clones, roughly 92% of them appearing once. The sequenced sample was CD4+ T cells sorted from blood. The receptors derive from a human donor in good health.

The genes are TRBV5-1 and TRBJ2-3; 7 bases agree with TRBD2. Germline CDR1 reads SGHRS; CDR2 reads YFSETQ. This CDR3 is 16 amino acids long. With 4 bases clipped from V and 0 bases from J, the junction kept 8 bases outside the gene matches. The CDR3 DNA sequence: TGCGCCAGCAGCCTAGCAATTAGCGGGAGCACAGATACGCAGTATTTT. Its translation is CASSLAISGSTDTQYF.

The chain carries TRBV19 and TRBJ1-5; D is ambiguous. The CDR3 extends over 12 amino acids. The germline gives CDR1 LNHDA, CDR2 SQIVND (reference sequence). Between the trimmed V and J ends, which lost 3 bases and 11 bases, there was a span of 11 bases. The CDR3 sequence: CASSIGLKAQHF. The CDR3 DNA reads as TGTGCCAGTAGTATTGGCCTGAAAGCCCAGCATTTT.

V and J are TRBV6-6 and TRBJ1-1; a possible D gene is TRBD1 (6 bases). The CDR3 is 16 amino acids. The V end lost 5 bases, the J end lost 1 base, and 17 bases lay between the germline ends. CDR1 is MNHNY and CDR2 is SVGAGI in the germline V gene (reference sequence). In DNA form, the CDR3 reads TGTGCCAGCAGTCGATCAGGGGCCGGGGGGAACACTGAAGCTTTCTTT. Its translation: CASSRSGAGGNTEAFF.

The J gene is TRBJ1-1, the V gene TRBV6-6; D is ambiguous. The V end lost 6 bases, the J end lost 4 bases, and 12 bases lay between the germline ends. This CDR3 spans 13 amino acids. Germline CDR1 MNHNY, CDR2 SVGAGI (reference sequence). CDR3 sequence (DNA): TGTGCCAGCAGCTACCCCGTTCCCACTGAAGCTTTCTTT. Translation: CASSYPVPTEAFF.

The chain uses TRBV12-5 and TRBJ2-1; tentative D call: TRBD2 (5 bases). From germline, CDR1 is LGHNT and CDR2 FRNRAP. The ends were cut back, 8 bases at V and 4 bases at J, with 6 bases in the middle. The CDR3 sequence is 11 residues long. CDR3 nucleotides: TGTGCTAGTACGGGGTACAATGAGCAGTTCTTC. Its translation is CASTGYNEQFF.

This clone has just one count. The rearrangement links TRBV5-4 to TRBJ2-4, with TRBD1 identical over 9 bases. The junction had 2 bases not matched to a gene; V was cut back by 1 base and J by 0 bases. CDR3 length: 16 amino acids. CDR1 and CDR2 from the germline V gene are SGHNT and YYREEE (reference sequence). The CDR3 nucleotides are TGTGCCAGCAGCTTGAACAGGGGGCTAGCCAAAAACATTCAGTACTTC. This encodes CASSLNRGLAKNIQYF.

The chain combines TRBV18 with TRBJ1-4, with 7 positions matching TRBD1. V shed 3 bases, J shed 0 bases, and the junction held 7 bases outside the gene matches. CDR1 is KGHSH, CDR2 LQKENI, per germline. The CDR3 has 17 amino acids. The DNA of the CDR3 is TGTGCCAGCTCACCGATCCGGGACAGATCAACTAATGAAAAACTGTTTTTT. Encoded protein: CASSPIRDRSTNEKLFF. Variable domain in full (rest from reference TRBV18 and TRBJ1-4): NAGVMQNPRHLVRRRGQEARLRCSPMKGHSHVYWYRQLPEEGLKFMVYLQKENIIDESGMPKERFSAEFPKEGPSILRIQQVVRGDSAAYFCASSPIRDRSTNEKLFFGSGTQLSVL.

The rearrangement joins TRBV11-2 to TRBJ2-7; possible D gene TRBD2, 5 bases. The V end lost 0 bases, the J end lost 6 bases, and 12 bases lay between the germline ends. The CDR3 spans 14 residues. Germline V gene data show CDR1 as SGHAT and CDR2 as FQNNGV. CDR3 DNA sequence: TGTGCCAGCAGCTTAGATCTCAGAGGGAGCGAGCAGTACTTC. It specifies CASSLDLRGSEQYF.

The V call is TRBV29-1, the J call TRBJ2-1; tentative D call: TRBD1 (6 bases). The germline CDR1 and CDR2 sequences are SQVTM and ANQGSEA. This CDR3 is built from 13 residues. Trimming cost V 1 base and J 5 bases, with 9 bases left between them. The CDR3 nucleotides read TGCAGCGTTGAAGGTCAGGGGCACAATGAGCAGTTCTTC. Protein: CSVEGQGHNEQFF.

V is TRBV19 and J is TRBJ2-1, with TRBD2 identical over 10 bases. V shed 3 bases, J shed 7 bases, and the junction held 6 bases outside the gene matches. Germline-derived CDR1 and CDR2 are LNHDA and SQIVND (reference sequence). The CDR3 covers 15 residues. The CDR3 bases are TGTGCCAGTAGTATTTGGGGACTAGCGACGAATGAGCAGTTCTTC. It specifies CASSIWGLATNEQFF.

Here the CDR3 reads CASSGLRDRRSYEQYF. The CDR3 coding sequence is TGTGCCAGTAGTGGGCTCCGCGACAGGAGATCCTACGAGCAGTACTTC. V is TRBV19 and J is TRBJ2-7, with D tentatively TRBD1 (6 bases). The CDR3 is 16 residues long. Trimming stripped 5 bases from V and 1 base from J, with 18 bases between. Germline values: CDR1 LNHDA, CDR2 SQIVND (reference sequence).

V and J are TRBV18 and TRBJ1-1; D gene uncertain. Trimming shortened V by 6 bases and J by 3 bases, and 11 bases separated the two germline ends. Germline assignment: CDR1 KGHSH and CDR2 LQKENI. The CDR3 spans 13 residues. The CDR3 here is CASSALEDTEAFF. The CDR3 DNA reads TGTGCCAGCTCGGCGTTGGAGGACACTGAAGCTTTCTTT.

DNA for the CDR3: TGTGCCAGCAGCTTCTCAGGGTCGAACACTGAAGCTTTCTTT. Translating gives CASSFSGSNTEAFF. The J gene is TRBJ1-1, the V gene TRBV11-3; D possibly corresponds to TRBD1 (5 bases). This CDR3 has 14 residues. Trimming stripped 3 bases from V and 1 base from J, with 9 bases between. Germline CDR1 is SGHNT and CDR2 is YENEEA.

The chain joins TRBV7-2 to TRBJ1-2; D possibly corresponds to TRBD1 (6 bases). V gave up 5 bases and J gave up 4 bases, with 14 bases separating them. Germline assignment: CDR1 SGHTA and CDR2 FQGNSA. The CDR3 is made up of 14 amino acids. CDR3 coding DNA: TGTGCCAGCAGCGGACCGGGGGCAGGCTATGGCTACACCTTC. Translating it yields CASSGPGAGYGYTF.

In its sample, this clone was seen once. This rearrangement joins TRBV25-1 to TRBJ2-7; TRBD1 or TRBD2 may be the D gene (6 bases each). This CDR3 is built from 14 residues. Trimming removed 2 bases at V and 6 bases at J, with 14 bases between. Germline V gene data show CDR1 as MGHDK and CDR2 as SYGVNS. The CDR3 protein is CASSEGGRPPEQYF. DNA for the CDR3: TGTGCCAGCAGTGAAGGGGGGCGACCGCCCGAGCAGTACTTC.

The V call is TRBV5-1, the J call TRBJ1-4; no clear D gene. The CDR3 loop spans 14 amino acids. Looked up from germline, CDR1 is SGHRS and CDR2 is YFSETQ. The germline V and J ends were trimmed by 3 bases and 8 bases, with 14 bases remaining between them. The CDR3 bases are TGCGCCAGCAGCTCGATGCCGGGATCCGAAAAACTGTTTTTT. Translated: CASSSMPGSEKLFF. Complete variable domain (other parts from reference TRBV5-1 and TRBJ1-4): KAGVTQTPRYLIKTRGQQVTLSCSPISGHRSVSWYQQTPGQGLQFLFEYFSETQRNKGNFPGRFSGRQFSNSRSEMNVSTLELGDSALYLCASSSMPGSEKLFFGSGTQLSVL.

This chain links TRBV19 with TRBJ1-4; maybe TRBD1 (6 bases). Per the germline V gene, CDR1 is LNHDA and CDR2 is SQIVND (reference sequence). This CDR3 region has 14 residues. V lost 8 bases and J lost 2, with 12 bases in between. The CDR3 bases are TGTGCCAGTGTGGGGGGCCAGACTAATGAAAAACTGTTTTTT. It codes for CASVGGQTNEKLFF.

The V and J genes are TRBV5-1 and TRBJ2-3; 7 bases match TRBD1. The CDR3 has 15 residues. V lost 4 bases and J lost 4; bases outside the gene matches: 9. CDR1 is SGHRS and CDR2 is YFSETQ in the germline V gene. CDR3 sequence reads: CASSPGQDGSDTQYF. CDR3 DNA: TGCGCCAGCAGCCCCGGACAGGACGGATCAGATACGCAGTATTTT.

This chain links TRBV5-4 with TRBJ2-6; 10 bases map to TRBD1. The germline gives CDR1 SGHNT, CDR2 YYREEE (reference sequence). This CDR3 contains 19 residues. Trimming cost V 4 bases and J 2 bases; bases outside gene matches: 12. The CDR3 reads CASSPGRDRGFAGANVLTF. For the CDR3, the DNA is TGTGCCAGCAGCCCGGGGCGGGACAGGGGCTTTGCTGGGGCCAACGTCCTGACTTTC.

The chain employs TRBV27 and TRBJ2-5, with D tentatively TRBD2 (5 bases). The CDR3 runs 16 residues. CDR1 and CDR2 from the germline V gene are MNHEY and SMNVEV (reference sequence). V lost 6 bases and J lost 5, with 22 bases in between. The CDR3 region has the DNA TGTGCCAGCAGCACCGGGGTTGCCCAATGGAGGGAGACCCAGTACTTC. Protein sequence: CASSTGVAQWRETQYF.

This sequence joins TRBV7-9 and TRBJ1-2; no definite D call. V was shortened by 2 bases and J by 3 bases, with 13 bases between the two germline ends. Germline values: CDR1 SEHNR, CDR2 FQNEAQ (reference sequence). CDR3 size: 15 residues. CDR3 sequence: CASSLYVGLDYGYTF. CDR3 coding DNA: TGTGCCAGCAGCTTATACGTTGGGCTGGACTATGGCTACACCTTC.

The rearrangement uses TRBV7-9 and TRBJ1-4, with D possibly matching TRBD1 (6 bases). Per the germline V gene, CDR1 is SEHNR and CDR2 is FQNEAQ (reference sequence). The CDR3 extends over 14 amino acids. The V end lost 5 bases, the J end lost 4 bases, and 11 bases lay between the germline ends. CDR3 in DNA: TGTGCCAGCAGCCCGACAGGCCTTAATGAAAAACTGTTTTTT. Residues: CASSPTGLNEKLFF.

This chain connects TRBV4-1 to TRBJ2-7; no firm D call. The V and J ends lost 4 bases and 2 bases respectively, with 12 bases between them. The CDR3 extends over 14 amino acids. Germline CDR1 reads MGHRA; CDR2 reads YSYEKL. CDR3 amino acids: CASSPQDGTYEQYF. The CDR3 DNA sequence: TGCGCCAGCAGCCCTCAGGACGGTACCTACGAGCAGTACTTC.

The chain is built from TRBV7-2 and TRBJ2-5; 13 bases are shared with TRBD2. Per the germline V gene, CDR1 is SGHTA and CDR2 is FQGNSA. CDR3 length: 18 amino acids. J lost 2 bases, V lost 5 bases, and 11 bases had no gene match. DNA for the CDR3: TGTGCCAGCAGCGTATGGGGCAGGACTAGCGGGGGACAAGAGACCCAGTACTTC. This gives the protein CASSVWGRTSGGQETQYF.

This rearrangement joins TRBV5-4 to TRBJ2-7; TRBD2 matches 12 bases. In germline, CDR1 is SGHNT, CDR2 YYREEE (reference sequence). The CDR3 runs to 15 residues. The J segment lost 0 bases and the V segment lost 5 bases, leaving 3 bases of the junction unmatched. Here the CDR3 DNA reads TGTGCCAGCAGTTCGACTAGCGGGAGCTCCTACGAGCAGTACTTC. As protein: CASSSTSGSSYEQYF.

The rearrangement uses TRBV15 and TRBJ2-2; TRBD1 aligns across 8 bases. Germline-derived CDR1 and CDR2 are LNHNV and YYDKDF (reference sequence). This CDR3 has 17 amino acids. With V trimmed by 1 base and J by 5 bases, 9 bases remained unmatched. CDR3 protein: CATSRGPGQGITGELFF. Here the CDR3 DNA reads TGTGCCACCAGCAGAGGACCCGGACAGGGAATAACCGGGGAGCTGTTTTTT.

The chain carries TRBV5-6 and TRBJ1-6, with D perhaps TRBD1 (5 bases). This CDR3 has 15 residues. The V gene's germline CDR1 is SGHDT and CDR2 YYEEEE. Trimming shortened V by 0 bases and J by 9 bases, and 13 bases separated the two germline ends. Here the CDR3 reads CASSLVTRDASPLHF. The CDR3 coding sequence is TGTGCCAGCAGCTTGGTCACCAGGGACGCTTCACCCCTCCACTTT.